The clone carrying this TCR beta chain was counted only a few times. Its antigen is as yet unknown. Germline CDR1 MNHNY, CDR2 SVGAGI (reference sequence). V lost 6 bases and J lost 5; bases outside the gene matches: 11. This CDR3 is 16 amino acids long. The isolated RNA, all of it, was reverse transcribed, so expressed TCRB transcripts were what got sequenced. Sequencing was performed with immunoSEQ multiplex PCR; in TCRdb, only in-frame clones are kept and a portion is missing. Here the sample spans approximately 150,000 clones, 10% to 15% being singletons. This sample is drawn from a study of beta chain features in type 1 diabetes. Study overall: Examination spanned 100 million to 130 million sorted cells from all samples.

Based on CD45RO/CCR7/CD25/CD127/CD95/CD27, CD4+ regulatory, stem cell-like memory, naive and central memory cells were sorted. Study-level results: Type 1 diabetes patients had TCRB CDR3s that were shorter (moderately but significantly so) in all four CD4+ subsets. With patients and controls alike, PCR might favor shorter templates to an equal degree.

The sequencing sample was made of central memory CD4+ T cells from blood. The genes are TRBV6-6 and TRBJ1-5; 9 nucleotides match TRBD1. This TCR came from a young man with type 1 diabetes. The CDR3 loop reads CASSIITGGAYQPQHF. Written as DNA, the CDR3 is TGTGCCAGCAGCATCATAACAGGGGGCGCGTATCAGCCCCAGCATTTT.